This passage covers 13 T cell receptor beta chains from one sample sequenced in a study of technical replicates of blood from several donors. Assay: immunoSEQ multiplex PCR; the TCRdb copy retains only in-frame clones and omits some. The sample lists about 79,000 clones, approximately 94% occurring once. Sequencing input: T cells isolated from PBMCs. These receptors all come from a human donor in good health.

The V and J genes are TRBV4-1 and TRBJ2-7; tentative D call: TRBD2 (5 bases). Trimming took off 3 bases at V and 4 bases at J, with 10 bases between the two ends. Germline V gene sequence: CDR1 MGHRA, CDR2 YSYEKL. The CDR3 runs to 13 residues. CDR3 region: CASSHPGLYEQYF. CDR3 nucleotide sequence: TGCGCCAGCAGCCACCCAGGACTTTACGAGCAGTACTTC.

The CDR3: CASSSGTANEQFF. Written as DNA, the CDR3 is TGTGCCAGCAGCTCCGGGACAGCGAATGAGCAGTTCTTC. The chain recombines TRBV11-3 with TRBJ2-1, with 7 bases fitting TRBD1. V lost 4 bases to trimming and J lost 7 bases; unmatched junction nucleotides: 4. Per the germline V gene, CDR1 is SGHNT and CDR2 is YENEEA. This CDR3 contains 13 residues.

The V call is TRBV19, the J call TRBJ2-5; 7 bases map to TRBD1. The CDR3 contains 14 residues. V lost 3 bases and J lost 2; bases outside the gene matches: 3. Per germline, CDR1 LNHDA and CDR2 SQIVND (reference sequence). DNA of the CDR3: TGTGCCAGTAGTATCGGACAGGCTCAAGAGACCCAGTACTTC. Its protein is CASSIGQAQETQYF. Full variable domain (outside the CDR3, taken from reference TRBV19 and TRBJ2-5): DGGITQSPKYLFRKEGQNVTLSCEQNLNHDAMYWYRQDPGQGLRLIYYSQIVNDFQKGDIAEGYSVSREKKESFPLTVTSAQKNPTAFYLCASSIGQAQETQYFGPGTRLLVL.

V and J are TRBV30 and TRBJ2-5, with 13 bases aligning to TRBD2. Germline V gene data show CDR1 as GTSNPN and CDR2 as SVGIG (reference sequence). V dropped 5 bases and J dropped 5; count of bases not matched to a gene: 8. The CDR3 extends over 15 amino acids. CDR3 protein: CAWVTSGGAWETQYF. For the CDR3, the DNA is TGTGCCTGGGTTACTAGCGGGGGGGCCTGGGAGACCCAGTACTTC.

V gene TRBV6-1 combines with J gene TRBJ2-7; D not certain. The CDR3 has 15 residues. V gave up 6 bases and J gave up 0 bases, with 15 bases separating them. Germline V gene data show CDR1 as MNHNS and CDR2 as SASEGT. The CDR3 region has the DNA TGTGCCAGCAGGACCCCCGGGTCCAGCTCCTACGAGCAGTACTTC. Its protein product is CASRTPGSSSYEQYF.

Written as DNA, the CDR3 is TGTGCCAGCAGCCAAGATCCTAGGGGACAGGCTTATCTGTCCCAGCATTTT. Translating it yields CASSQDPRGQAYLSQHF. The J gene is TRBJ1-5, the V gene TRBV4-2, with 8 bases matching TRBD1. CDR1 and CDR2 from the germline V gene are LGHNA and YNFKEQ. J lost 11 bases, V lost 0 bases, and 15 bases had no gene match. The CDR3 has 17 amino acids.

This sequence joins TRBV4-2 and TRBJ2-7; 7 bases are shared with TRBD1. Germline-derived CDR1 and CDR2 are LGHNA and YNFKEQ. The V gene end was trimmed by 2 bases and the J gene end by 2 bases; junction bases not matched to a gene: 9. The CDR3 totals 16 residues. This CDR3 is CASSQPRQGFPYEQYF. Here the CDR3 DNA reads TGTGCCAGCAGCCAACCGCGACAGGGATTCCCCTACGAGCAGTACTTC.

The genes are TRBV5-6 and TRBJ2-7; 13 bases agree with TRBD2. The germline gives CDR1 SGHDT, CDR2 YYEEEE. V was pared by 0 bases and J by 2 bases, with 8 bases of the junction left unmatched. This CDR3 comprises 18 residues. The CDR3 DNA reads TGTGCCAGCAGCTTGGTTCGACTAGCGGGAGGTATGCCCTACGAGCAGTACTTC. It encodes CASSLVRLAGGMPYEQYF. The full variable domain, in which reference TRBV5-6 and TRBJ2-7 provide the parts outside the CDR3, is DAGVTQSPTHLIKTRGQQVTLRCSPKSGHDTVSWYQQALGQGPQFIFQYYEEEERQRGNFPDRFSGHQFPNYSSELNVNALLLGDSALYLCASSLVRLAGGMPYEQYFGPGTRLTVT.

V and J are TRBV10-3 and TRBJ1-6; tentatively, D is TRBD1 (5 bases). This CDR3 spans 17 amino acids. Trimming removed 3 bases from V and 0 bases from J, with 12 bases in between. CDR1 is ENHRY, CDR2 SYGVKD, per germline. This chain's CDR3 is CAISDQGPSSYNSPLHF. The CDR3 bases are TGTGCCATCAGTGATCAGGGCCCAAGCTCCTATAATTCACCCCTCCACTTT.

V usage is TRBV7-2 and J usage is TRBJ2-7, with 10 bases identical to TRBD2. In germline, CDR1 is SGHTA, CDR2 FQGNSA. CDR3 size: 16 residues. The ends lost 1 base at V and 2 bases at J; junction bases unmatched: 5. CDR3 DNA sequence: TGTGCCAGCAGCTTAGGCCTAGCGGGAGCGCCCTACGAGCAGTACTTC. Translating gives CASSLGLAGAPYEQYF.

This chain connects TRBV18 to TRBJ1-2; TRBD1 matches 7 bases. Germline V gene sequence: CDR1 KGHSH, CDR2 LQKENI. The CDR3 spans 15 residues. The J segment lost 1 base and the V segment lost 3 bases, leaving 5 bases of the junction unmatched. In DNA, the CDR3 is TGTGCCAGCTCACCGACAGGGACGATTAACTATGGCTACACCTTC. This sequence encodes CASSPTGTINYGYTF. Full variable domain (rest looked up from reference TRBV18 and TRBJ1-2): NAGVMQNPRHLVRRRGQEARLRCSPMKGHSHVYWYRQLPEEGLKFMVYLQKENIIDESGMPKERFSAEFPKEGPSILRIQQVVRGDSAAYFCASSPTGTINYGYTFGSGTRLTVV.

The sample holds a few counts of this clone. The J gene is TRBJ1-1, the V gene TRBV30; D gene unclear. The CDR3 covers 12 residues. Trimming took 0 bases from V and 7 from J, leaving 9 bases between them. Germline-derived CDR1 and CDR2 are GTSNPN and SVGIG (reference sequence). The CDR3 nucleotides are TGTGCCTGGAGTGTGGGCGTTAGTGAAGCTTTCTTT. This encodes CAWSVGVSEAFF.

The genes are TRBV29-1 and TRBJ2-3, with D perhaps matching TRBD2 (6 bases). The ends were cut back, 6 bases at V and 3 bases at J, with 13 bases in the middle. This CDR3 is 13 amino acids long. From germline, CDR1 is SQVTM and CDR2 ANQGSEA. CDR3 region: CSVAAGLTDTQYF. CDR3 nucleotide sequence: TGCAGCGTCGCCGCGGGGCTAACAGATACGCAGTATTTT.